Listed here are 30 T cell receptor beta chains from one sample, sequenced in a study of CD8 T cells in Susac syndrome (dated by TCRdb to about 2019). The library was prepared using the immunoSEQ multiplex PCR assay. RNA was extracted using the RNeasy kit, and about 0.45 to 1 ug of the RNA was reverse transcribed with random hexamers. TCRdb passed the public sequencing reads through fastp at Q25 and MiXCR, retaining productive beta sequences. Records with the same CDR3 protein are collapsed into one entry carrying the most frequent genes and DNA. The sample table holds roughly 400,000 distinct CDR3 sequences, of which approximately 85% were seen once. The ten largest make up approximately 0.11% of the sample. What was sequenced was CD8+ T cells from PBMCs. These receptors were taken from a human donor with multiple sclerosis.

The chain links TRBV4-1 to TRBJ2-7; D gene unclear. Germline V gene lookup returns CDR1 MGHRA and CDR2 YSYEKL. With 1 base removed from V and 2 bases from J, the gap between germline ends came to 12 bases. The CDR3 extends over 15 amino acids. The CDR3 spells CASSQGQAATYEQYF. The CDR3 DNA reads TGCGCCAGCAGCCAAGGTCAGGCAGCAACCTACGAGCAGTACTTC.

The V call is TRBV12-3 or TRBV12-4, the J call TRBJ1-2; 9 bases are a match to TRBD1. Losses at the gene ends were 7 bases for V and 2 bases for J; bases not matched to a gene: 8. The CDR3 consists of 15 residues. The CDR3 spells CASTYEGQGNYGYTF. For the CDR3, the DNA is TGTGCCAGCACCTATGAGGGACAGGGAAACTATGGCTACACCTTC.

The gene calls are TRBV4-1 and TRBJ1-5; TRBD1 matches 7 bases. V was pared by 3 bases and J by 4 bases, with 9 bases of the junction left unmatched. This CDR3 is 16 amino acids long. Germline CDR1 MGHRA, CDR2 YSYEKL. This CDR3 reads CASSQEKPGQNQPQHF. The CDR3, as DNA: TGCGCCAGCAGCCAGGAAAAACCGGGACAGAATCAGCCCCAGCATTTT.

The chain combines TRBV6-5 with TRBJ1-2; a weak D match, TRBD1 (5 bases). Germline V gene sequence: CDR1 MNHEY, CDR2 SVGAGI. The CDR3 is 18 amino acids. V lost 0 bases, J lost 2 bases, and 19 bases lay in between. For the CDR3, the DNA is TGTGCCAGCAGTTACTCGATAACACCCGGGACGGACAACTATGGCTACACCTTC. It codes for CASSYSITPGTDNYGYTF.

This clonotype was observed many times. The genes are TRBV27 and TRBJ2-2; D is possibly TRBD1 or TRBD2 (5 bases each). Germline CDR1 MNHEY, CDR2 SMNVEV (reference sequence). With 2 bases removed from V and 5 bases from J, the gap between germline ends came to 6 bases. The CDR3 contains 13 residues. This chain's CDR3 is CASSLGGTGELFF. The CDR3 DNA sequence: TGTGCCAGCAGTTTAGGGGGTACCGGGGAGCTGTTTTTT.

V usage is TRBV6-2 or TRBV6-3 and J usage is TRBJ2-5; a weak D match, TRBD1 (5 bases). From germline, CDR1 is MNHEY and CDR2 SVGEGT. The V gene lost 2 bases and the J gene lost 7 bases, with 8 bases spanning the gap. This CDR3 comprises 12 residues. In DNA form, the CDR3 reads TGTGCCAGCAGTTACCCCCAGGGGACCCAGTACTTC. Translated: CASSYPQGTQYF.

This CDR3 is CASSQVSGRGETQYF. The CDR3 region has the DNA TGCGCCAGCAGCCAAGTTTCCGGGAGGGGAGAGACCCAGTACTTC. The chain joins TRBV4-1 to TRBJ2-5; 8 nucleotides align to TRBD2. Looked up from germline, CDR1 is MGHRA and CDR2 is YSYEKL. The CDR3 contains 15 residues. Trimming cost V 1 base and J 4 bases; bases outside gene matches: 5.

The chain joins TRBV21-1 to TRBJ2-7; the table names TRBD1, a call not compared with the DNA. TRBV21-1 represents a pseudogene. This CDR3 region has 15 residues. The CDR3 sequence: CASSNRCGTGPEQYF. CDR3 nucleotide sequence: TGTGCCAGCAGCAACCGGTGCGGGACAGGGCCCGAGCAGTACTTC.

This chain connects TRBV30 to TRBJ2-7; 8 nucleotides line up with TRBD1. The CDR3 totals 15 residues. Trimming cost V 1 base and J 2 bases; bases outside gene matches: 7. Germline lookup yields CDR1 GTSNPN and CDR2 SVGIG (reference sequence). In DNA form, the CDR3 reads TGTGCCTGGAGTGCCCCTACAGGGGGAACCTACGAGCAGTACTTC. Protein product: CAWSAPTGGTYEQYF. The full variable domain, with the rest looked up from reference TRBV30 and TRBJ2-7, is SQTIHQWPATLVQPVGSPLSLECTVEGTSNPNLYWYRQAAGRGLQLLFYSVGIGQISSEVPQNLSASRPQDRQFILSSKKLLLSDSGFYLCAWSAPTGGTYEQYFGPGTRLTVT.

The chain uses TRBV27 and TRBJ1-2; TRBD1 agrees at 7 bases. The junction had 5 bases not matched to a gene; V was cut back by 2 bases and J by 8 bases. The germline gives CDR1 MNHEY, CDR2 SMNVEV (reference sequence). The CDR3 totals 13 residues. Written as DNA, the CDR3 is TGTGCCAGCAGTTTAGGGACAGTAGGCGGCTACACCTTC. Protein product: CASSLGTVGGYTF.

The chain combines TRBV19 with TRBJ2-3; D possibly uses TRBD1 or TRBD2 (6 bases each). Germline lookup yields CDR1 LNHDA and CDR2 SQIVND (reference sequence). V lost 9 bases and J 6 bases, leaving 25 bases between the germline ends. This CDR3 is built from 16 residues. The CDR3 protein is CASRKRGRMSSDTQYF. The CDR3 DNA is TGTGCCAGCCGTAAAAGGGGGAGGATGAGTTCGGATACGCAGTATTTT.

This rearrangement joins TRBV5-6 to TRBJ2-7; 7 bases match TRBD1. CDR3 length equals 15 residues. Germline V lookup: CDR1 SGHDT, CDR2 YYEEEE. After removal of 3 bases from V and 2 bases from J, the junction contained 8 bases not matched to a gene. The CDR3: CASSSDRDTTYEQYF. The CDR3 DNA reads TGTGCCAGCAGCTCTGACAGGGACACTACCTACGAGCAGTACTTC.

The gene calls are TRBV10-3 and TRBJ2-1, with D perhaps given as TRBD1 or TRBD2 (5 bases each). Trimming shortened V by 7 bases and J by 4 bases, and 20 bases separated the two germline ends. The CDR3 is 16 amino acids. Germline CDR1 ENHRY, CDR2 SYGVKD. CDR3 in amino acids: CAITRVGTASYNEQFF. CDR3 DNA: TGTGCCATCACCCGAGTAGGGACGGCTAGTTACAATGAGCAGTTCTTC.

This clonotype was observed a few times. The CDR3 DNA is TGCGCCAGCAGCCAAGACAGGGGGCTCAACGAGCAGTACTTC. Its translation: CASSQDRGLNEQYF. The chain carries TRBV4-1 and TRBJ2-7; 8 positions match TRBD1. The CDR3 sequence is 14 residues long. Unmatched junction bases numbered 3, after V lost 0 bases and J lost 5 bases. Germline CDR1 is MGHRA and CDR2 is YSYEKL.

This chain joins TRBV5-1 and TRBJ1-1, with TRBD1 matching over 9 bases. From germline, CDR1 is SGHRS and CDR2 YFSETQ. This CDR3 spans 15 amino acids. Trimming at V came to 0 bases and at J to 4 bases, leaving 4 bases not matched to a gene. The CDR3 protein is CASSLVGTGTTEAFF. The CDR3 DNA reads as TGCGCCAGCAGCTTGGTTGGGACAGGGACCACTGAAGCTTTCTTT.

Details on this clonotype: This CDR3 is missing its conserved last phenylalanine or tryptophan, likely due to a read error. This chain links TRBV5-4 with TRBJ2-3, with D unresolved. The CDR3 consists of 12 residues. From germline, CDR1 is SGHNT and CDR2 YYREEE (reference sequence). Trimming removed 2 bases at V and 6 bases at J, with 7 bases between. CDR3 loop: CASSLTFDTQYL. CDR3 DNA sequence: TGTGCCAGCAGCTTAACGTTTGATACGCAGTATCTT.

V is TRBV5-1 and J is TRBJ1-2; D unclear. The CDR3 runs to 14 residues. The V gene's germline CDR1 is SGHRS and CDR2 YFSETQ. V was clipped by 5 bases and J by 8 bases, with 19 bases between them. The CDR3 DNA reads as TGCGCCAGCAGATCAATATCGGAGTTGGGGGGCTACACCTTC. Protein sequence: CASRSISELGGYTF. Full variable domain (remainder filled in from reference TRBV5-1 and TRBJ1-2): KAGVTQTPRYLIKTRGQQVTLSCSPISGHRSVSWYQQTPGQGLQFLFEYFSETQRNKGNFPGRFSGRQFSNSRSEMNVSTLELGDSALYLCASRSISELGGYTFGSGTRLTVV.

The chain employs TRBV10-3 and TRBJ2-3, with 8 bases that match TRBD2. The CDR3 sequence is 15 residues long. Germline V CDR1 and CDR2: ENHRY, SYGVKD. V shed 4 bases and J 2 bases; nucleotides not matched to a gene: 5. The CDR3 sequence: CAISALAGITDTQYF. The CDR3 DNA sequence: TGTGCCATCAGTGCCCTAGCGGGCATCACAGATACGCAGTATTTT.

The genes are TRBV5-8 and TRBJ2-7; TRBD1 might be the D (6 bases). This CDR3 comprises 13 residues. Trimming cost V 4 bases and J 3 bases, with 11 bases left between them. Germline CDR1 is SGHTS and CDR2 is YDEGEE. CDR3 sequence reads: CASSQTGFYEQYF. CDR3 DNA sequence: TGTGCCAGCAGCCAGACAGGATTCTACGAGCAGTACTTC.

V and J are TRBV30 and TRBJ1-1; 7 bases match TRBD1. J lost 2 bases, V lost 1 base, and 13 bases had no gene match. CDR1 and CDR2 from the germline V gene are GTSNPN and SVGIG (reference sequence). The CDR3 extends over 17 amino acids. CDR3 sequence: CAWSGLKAGTDNTEAFF. The CDR3 nucleotides read TGTGCCTGGAGTGGACTTAAAGCCGGGACAGACAACACTGAAGCTTTCTTT.

This clonotype was found once. This chain uses TRBV10-3 with TRBJ2-1; either TRBD1 or TRBD2 may supply D (10 bases each). Trimming removed 9 bases at V and 8 bases at J, with 41 bases between. The length of the CDR3 is 21 residues. CDR1 is ENHRY, CDR2 SYGVKD, per germline. CDR3 nucleotide sequence: TGTGCCATATTACGCCCACCGGGGGACAGGGGTCCTAGCGGGAGTTTGGATGAGCAGTTCTTC. Translating it yields CAILRPPGDRGPSGSLDEQFF.

This rearrangement joins TRBV6-1 to TRBJ2-3, with D perhaps assigned TRBD1 or TRBD2 (6 bases each). V lost 4 bases, J lost 2 bases, and 19 bases lay in between. CDR1 MNHNS and CDR2 SASEGT come from the germline V gene. The CDR3 spans 17 residues. The CDR3 region has the DNA TGTGCCAGCAGTGCAACCGGAGGGGGAGGCAACACAGATACGCAGTATTTT. It translates to CASSATGGGGNTDTQYF.

CDR3 sequence (DNA): TGTGCCAGCTCAGCCACTAGCGGCCTAACCTACGAGCAGTACTTC. Its translation: CASSATSGLTYEQYF. The chain combines TRBV18 with TRBJ2-7; TRBD2 matches at 8 bases. Germline CDR1 reads KGHSH; CDR2 reads LQKENI. The CDR3 has 15 residues. Trimming removed 5 bases from V and 2 bases from J; junction bases left unmatched: 8.

The chain is built from TRBV6-5 and TRBJ2-7; 10 nucleotides match TRBD1. The CDR3 loop spans 15 amino acids. The V gene's germline CDR1 is MNHEY and CDR2 SVGAGI. V lost 7 bases and J lost 2; bases outside the gene matches: 8. CDR3 in DNA: TGTGCCAGCACCAAACGGGACAGGGGAACCTACGAGCAGTACTTC. This sequence encodes CASTKRDRGTYEQYF.

CDR3 sequence (DNA): TGTGCCAGCAGTTACAGGGGCAGGCGAGACGAGCAGTACTTC. Its protein is CASSYRGRRDEQYF. The V gene is TRBV6-6, the J gene TRBJ2-7; a weak D match, TRBD1 (5 bases). Between the trimmed V and J ends, which lost 2 bases and 5 bases, there was a span of 13 bases. Germline assignment: CDR1 MNHNY and CDR2 SVGAGI (reference sequence). This CDR3 contains 14 residues.

The CDR3 sequence is CAWREGGENEQFF. In DNA form, the CDR3 reads TGTGCCTGGAGGGAGGGGGGGGAAAATGAGCAGTTCTTC. J is TRBJ2-1 and V is TRBV30; weak D call: TRBD2 (7 bases). V lost 3 bases and J lost 7, with 13 bases in between. The length of the CDR3 is 13 residues. Per germline, CDR1 GTSNPN and CDR2 SVGIG (reference sequence).

This rearrangement joins TRBV15 to TRBJ2-7; 9 nucleotides agree with TRBD1. J gave up 2 bases and V 8 bases, and 13 bases lay outside the gene matches. This CDR3 contains 16 residues. CDR1 is LNHNV and CDR2 is YYDKDF in the germline V gene (reference sequence). CDR3 coding DNA: TGTGCCACCGCCGGGACAGGGAGTCAAACGGCCTACGAGCAGTACTTC. It codes for CATAGTGSQTAYEQYF. Full variable domain (rest looked up from reference TRBV15 and TRBJ2-7): DAMVIQNPRYQVTQFGKPVTLSCSQTLNHNVMYWYQQKSSQAPKLLFHYYDKDFNNEADTPDNFQSRRPNTSFCFLDIRSPGLGDTAMYLCATAGTGSQTAYEQYFGPGTRLTVT.

This clonotype was recorded only once. The V gene is TRBV30, the J gene TRBJ2-7; a weak D match, TRBD1 (5 bases). The CDR3 runs 12 residues. The V end was cut by 2 bases, the J end by 1 base, with 6 bases between. Looked up from germline, CDR1 is GTSNPN and CDR2 is SVGIG (reference sequence). CDR3 protein: CAWSQGSYEQYF. The DNA for the CDR3 is TGTGCCTGGAGTCAGGGATCCTACGAGCAGTACTTC.

The CDR3 DNA sequence: TGTGCCAGCAGCCAAGATATCGCGGGAGGTTACACCGGGGAGCTGTTTTTT. Protein sequence: CASSQDIAGGYTGELFF. This chain links TRBV3-1 with TRBJ2-2; 8 nucleotides line up with TRBD2. V was pared by 0 bases and J by 3 bases, with 6 bases of the junction left unmatched. This CDR3 is built from 17 residues. CDR1 LGHDT and CDR2 YNNKEL come from the germline V gene (reference sequence). The variable domain in full, completed from reference TRBV3-1 and TRBJ2-2, reads DTAVSQTPKYLVTQMGNDKSIKCEQNLGHDTMYWYKQDSKKFLKIMFSYNNKELIINETVPNRFSPKSPDKAHLNLHINSLELGDSAVYFCASSQDIAGGYTGELFFGEGSRLTVL.

V usage is TRBV30 and J usage is TRBJ2-7; tentatively, D is TRBD1 (6 bases). CDR3 size: 13 residues. V was clipped by 5 bases and J by 2 bases, with 13 bases between them. From germline, CDR1 is GTSNPN and CDR2 SVGIG (reference sequence). CDR3 sequence reads: CAWGPGQTYEQYF. In nucleotides, the CDR3 is TGTGCCTGGGGACCGGGACAAACCTACGAGCAGTACTTC.